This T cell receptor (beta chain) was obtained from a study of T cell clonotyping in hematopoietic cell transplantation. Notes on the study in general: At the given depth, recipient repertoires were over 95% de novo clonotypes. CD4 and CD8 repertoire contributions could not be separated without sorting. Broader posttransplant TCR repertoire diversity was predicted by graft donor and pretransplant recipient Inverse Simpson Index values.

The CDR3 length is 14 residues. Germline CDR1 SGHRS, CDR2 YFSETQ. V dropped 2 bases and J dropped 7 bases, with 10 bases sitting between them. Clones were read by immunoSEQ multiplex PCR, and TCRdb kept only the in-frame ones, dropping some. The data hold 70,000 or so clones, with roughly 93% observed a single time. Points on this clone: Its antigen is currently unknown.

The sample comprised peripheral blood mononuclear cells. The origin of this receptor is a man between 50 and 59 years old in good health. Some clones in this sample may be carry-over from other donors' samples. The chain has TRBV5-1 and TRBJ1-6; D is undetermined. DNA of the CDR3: TGCGCCAGCAGCTTATCCATAGCGAATTCACCCCTCCACTTT. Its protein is CASSLSIANSPLHF.